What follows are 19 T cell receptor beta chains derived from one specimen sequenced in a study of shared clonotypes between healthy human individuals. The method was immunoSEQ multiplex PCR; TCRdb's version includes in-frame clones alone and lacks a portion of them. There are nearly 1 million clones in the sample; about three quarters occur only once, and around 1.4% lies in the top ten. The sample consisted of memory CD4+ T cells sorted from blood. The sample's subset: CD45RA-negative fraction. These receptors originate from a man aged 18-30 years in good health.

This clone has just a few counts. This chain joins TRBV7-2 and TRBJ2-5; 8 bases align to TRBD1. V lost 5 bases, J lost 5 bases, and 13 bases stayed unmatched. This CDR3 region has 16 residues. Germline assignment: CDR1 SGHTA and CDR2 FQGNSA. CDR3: CASSAHRGLVGETQYF. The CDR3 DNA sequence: TGTGCCAGCAGCGCTCACAGGGGGTTAGTTGGGGAGACCCAGTACTTC. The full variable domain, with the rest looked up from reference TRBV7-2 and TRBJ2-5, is GAGVSQSPSNKVTEKGKDVELRCDPISGHTALYWYRQSLGQGLEFLIYFQGNSAPDKSGLPSDRFSAERTGGSVSTLTIQRTQQEDSAVYLCASSAHRGLVGETQYFGPGTRLLVL.

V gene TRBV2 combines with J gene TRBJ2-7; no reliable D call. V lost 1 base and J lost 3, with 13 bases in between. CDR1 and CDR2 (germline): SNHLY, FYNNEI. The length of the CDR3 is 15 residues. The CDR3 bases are TGTGCCAGCAGTGAAGGACAAGGGTCGATCTACGAGCAGTACTTC. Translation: CASSEGQGSIYEQYF.

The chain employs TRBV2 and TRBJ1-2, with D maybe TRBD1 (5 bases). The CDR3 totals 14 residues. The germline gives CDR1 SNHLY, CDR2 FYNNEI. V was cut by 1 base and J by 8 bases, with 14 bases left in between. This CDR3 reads CASSEDLAGPGYTF. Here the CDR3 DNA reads TGTGCCAGCAGTGAAGACCTGGCGGGACCCGGCTACACCTTC.

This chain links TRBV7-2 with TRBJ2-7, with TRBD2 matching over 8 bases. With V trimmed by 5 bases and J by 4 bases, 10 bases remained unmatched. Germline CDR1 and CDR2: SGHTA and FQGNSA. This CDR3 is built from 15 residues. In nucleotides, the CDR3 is TGTGCCAGCAGCGCCCGAGTAGCGGGAAGGTACGAGCAGTACTTC. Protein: CASSARVAGRYEQYF.

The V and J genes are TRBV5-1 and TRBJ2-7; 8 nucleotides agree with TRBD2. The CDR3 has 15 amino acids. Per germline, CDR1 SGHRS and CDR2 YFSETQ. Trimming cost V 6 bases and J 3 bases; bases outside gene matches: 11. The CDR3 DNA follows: TGCGCCAGCACCCCTCGGGGGGGTGAGGGCTACGAGCAGTACTTC. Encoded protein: CASTPRGGEGYEQYF. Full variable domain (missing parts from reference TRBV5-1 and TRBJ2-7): KAGVTQTPRYLIKTRGQQVTLSCSPISGHRSVSWYQQTPGQGLQFLFEYFSETQRNKGNFPGRFSGRQFSNSRSEMNVSTLELGDSALYLCASTPRGGEGYEQYFGPGTRLTVT.

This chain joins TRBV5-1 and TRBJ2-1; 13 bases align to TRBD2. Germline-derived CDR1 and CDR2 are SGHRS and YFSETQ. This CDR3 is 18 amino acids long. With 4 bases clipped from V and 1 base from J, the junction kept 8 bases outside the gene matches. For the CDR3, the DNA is TGCGCCAGCAGCAGCGGACTAGCGGGGGCTTCGTCCTACAATGAGCAGTTCTTC. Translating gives CASSSGLAGASSYNEQFF.

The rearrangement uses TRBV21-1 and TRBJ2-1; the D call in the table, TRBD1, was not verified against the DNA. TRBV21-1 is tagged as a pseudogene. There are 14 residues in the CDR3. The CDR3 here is CASSNFRVVNEQFF. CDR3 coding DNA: TGTGCCAGCAGCAATTTCAGGGTTGTCAATGAGCAGTTCTTC.

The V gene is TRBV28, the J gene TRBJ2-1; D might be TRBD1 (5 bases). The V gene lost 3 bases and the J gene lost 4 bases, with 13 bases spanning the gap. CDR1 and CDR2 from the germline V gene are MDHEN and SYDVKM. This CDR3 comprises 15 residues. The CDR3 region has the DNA TGTGCCAGCAGTTTCCGGGTACGACAGTACAATGAGCAGTTCTTC. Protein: CASSFRVRQYNEQFF.

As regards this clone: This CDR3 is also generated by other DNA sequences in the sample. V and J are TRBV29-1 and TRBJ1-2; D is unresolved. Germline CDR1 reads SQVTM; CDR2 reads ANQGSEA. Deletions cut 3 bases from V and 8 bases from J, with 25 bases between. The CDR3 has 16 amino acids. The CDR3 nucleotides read TGCAGCGTTGATGCCTTCGGAGACTTGGGAGCCCCGGGCTACACCTTC. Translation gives CSVDAFGDLGAPGYTF.

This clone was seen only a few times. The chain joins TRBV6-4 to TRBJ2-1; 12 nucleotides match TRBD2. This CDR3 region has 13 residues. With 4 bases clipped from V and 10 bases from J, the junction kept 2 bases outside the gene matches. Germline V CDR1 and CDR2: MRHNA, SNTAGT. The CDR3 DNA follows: TGTGCCAGCAGTGTAGGACTAGCGGGAGAGCAGTTCTTC. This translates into CASSVGLAGEQFF.

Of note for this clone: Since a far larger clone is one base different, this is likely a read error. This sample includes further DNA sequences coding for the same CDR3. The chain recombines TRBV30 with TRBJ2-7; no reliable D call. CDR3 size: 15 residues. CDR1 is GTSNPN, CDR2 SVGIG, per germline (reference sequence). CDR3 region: CAWSVQSSQPYEQYF. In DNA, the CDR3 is TGTGCCTGGAGTGTACAGTCTTCCCAGCCCTACGAACAGTACTTC.

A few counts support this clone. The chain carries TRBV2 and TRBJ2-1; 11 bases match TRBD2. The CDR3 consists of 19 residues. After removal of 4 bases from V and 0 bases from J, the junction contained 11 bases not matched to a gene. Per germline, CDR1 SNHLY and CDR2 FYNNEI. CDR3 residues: CASSARASGGSSSYNEQFF. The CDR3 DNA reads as TGTGCCAGCAGTGCACGGGCTAGCGGGGGGTCCAGCTCCTACAATGAGCAGTTCTTC.

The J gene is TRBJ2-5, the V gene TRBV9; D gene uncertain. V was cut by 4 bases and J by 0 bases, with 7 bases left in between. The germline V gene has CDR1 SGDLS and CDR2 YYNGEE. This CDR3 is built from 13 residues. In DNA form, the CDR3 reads TGTGCCAGCAGCTCGCGGTACCAAGAGACCCAGTACTTC. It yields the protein CASSSRYQETQYF.

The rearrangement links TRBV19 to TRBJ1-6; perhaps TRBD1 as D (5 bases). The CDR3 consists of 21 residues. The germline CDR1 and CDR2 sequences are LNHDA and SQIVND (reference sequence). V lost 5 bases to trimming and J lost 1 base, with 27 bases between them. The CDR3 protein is CASSPLSHVDIPRSYNSPLHF. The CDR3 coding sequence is TGTGCCAGTAGTCCCCTTTCACATGTGGACATTCCGAGGTCCTATAATTCACCCCTCCACTTT. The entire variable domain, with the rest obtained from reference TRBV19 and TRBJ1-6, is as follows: DGGITQSPKYLFRKEGQNVTLSCEQNLNHDAMYWYRQDPGQGLRLIYYSQIVNDFQKGDIAEGYSVSREKKESFPLTVTSAQKNPTAFYLCASSPLSHVDIPRSYNSPLHFGNGTRLTVT.

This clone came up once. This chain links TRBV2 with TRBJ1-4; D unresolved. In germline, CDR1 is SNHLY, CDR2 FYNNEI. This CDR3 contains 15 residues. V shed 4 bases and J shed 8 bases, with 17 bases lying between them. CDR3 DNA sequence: TGTGCCAGCAGTGTACGAATTGGGCCGAGGGAAAAACTGTTTTTT. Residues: CASSVRIGPREKLFF. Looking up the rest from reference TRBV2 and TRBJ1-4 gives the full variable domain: EPEVTQTPSHQVTQMGQEVILRCVPISNHLYFYWYRQILGQKVEFLVSFYNNEISEKSEIFDDQFSVERPDGSNFTLKIRSTKLEDSAMYFCASSVRIGPREKLFFGSGTQLSVL.

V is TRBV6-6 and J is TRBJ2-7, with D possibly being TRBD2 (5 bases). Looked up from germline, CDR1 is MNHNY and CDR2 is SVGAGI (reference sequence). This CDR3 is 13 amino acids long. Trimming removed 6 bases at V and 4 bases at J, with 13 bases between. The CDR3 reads CASRDSFGYEQYF. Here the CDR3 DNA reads TGTGCCAGCAGGGACTCTTTCGGGTACGAGCAGTACTTC.

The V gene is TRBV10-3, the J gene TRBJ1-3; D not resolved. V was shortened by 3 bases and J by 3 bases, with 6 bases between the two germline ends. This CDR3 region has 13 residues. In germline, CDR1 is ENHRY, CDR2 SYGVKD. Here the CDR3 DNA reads TGTGCCATCAGTGAAGTGGTTGGAAACACCATATATTTT. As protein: CAISEVVGNTIYF.

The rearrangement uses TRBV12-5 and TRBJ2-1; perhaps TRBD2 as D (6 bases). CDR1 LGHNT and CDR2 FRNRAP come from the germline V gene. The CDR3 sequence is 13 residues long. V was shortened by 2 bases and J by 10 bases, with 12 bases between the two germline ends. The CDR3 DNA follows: TGTGCTAGTGGTTTGTTACCCCTAGCGGAGCAGTTCTTC. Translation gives CASGLLPLAEQFF.

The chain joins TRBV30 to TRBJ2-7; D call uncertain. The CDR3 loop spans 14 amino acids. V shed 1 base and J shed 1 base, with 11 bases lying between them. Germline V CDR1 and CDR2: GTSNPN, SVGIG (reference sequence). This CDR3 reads CAWSDGGPSYEQYF. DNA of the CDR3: TGTGCCTGGAGTGACGGCGGCCCGTCCTACGAGCAGTACTTC.